The 21 T cell receptor beta chains below were found in one sample sequenced in a study of T cell changes during pregnancy in multiple sclerosis. Repertoires were generated with immunoSEQ multiplex PCR, while TCRdb's copy carries only in-frame clones and drops some. This table holds 65,000 to 75,000 clones, about 90% found once. The source was peripheral blood, collected in the third trimester of pregnancy. These receptors were taken from a female donor in good health, enrolled as a control in a pregnancy study.

The chain joins TRBV12-5 to TRBJ1-5; 10 bases are shared with TRBD1. V dropped 4 bases and J dropped 7; count of bases not matched to a gene: 7. From germline, CDR1 is LGHNT and CDR2 FRNRAP. There are 15 residues in the CDR3. CDR3 coding DNA: TGTGCTAGTGGTTCTTCCGGGACAGGGGACCAGCCCCAGCATTTT. Its translation is CASGSSGTGDQPQHF.

This chain links TRBV7-9 with TRBJ2-2; 10 bases are shared with TRBD2. V shed 2 bases and J 7 bases; nucleotides not matched to a gene: 7. Looked up from germline, CDR1 is SEHNR and CDR2 is FQNEAQ (reference sequence). The CDR3 sequence is 16 residues long. The CDR3 DNA sequence: TGTGCCAGCAGCTTACAGCGGGGGGGTTCCGGCGGGGAGCTGTTTTTT. Its protein is CASSLQRGGSGGELFF.

This sequence joins TRBV6-4 and TRBJ2-2; 7 nucleotides agree with TRBD2. J lost 6 bases, V lost 4 bases, and 2 bases had no gene match. The CDR3 is 13 residues long. The germline gives CDR1 MRHNA, CDR2 SNTAGT. The CDR3 region has the DNA TGTGCCAGCAGTGCAACTAGCGCCGGGGAGCTGTTTTTT. Translating gives CASSATSAGELFF.

This clone was seen a single time. The chain combines TRBV18 with TRBJ2-3; tentative D call: TRBD2 (7 bases). This CDR3 region has 15 residues. From germline, CDR1 is KGHSH and CDR2 LQKENI. Trimming removed 6 bases at V and 5 bases at J, with 18 bases between. In DNA, the CDR3 is TGTGCCAGCTCCCCTGGAGGGGGGGCGGAAGATACGCAGTATTTT. Protein product: CASSPGGGAEDTQYF.

In DNA form, the CDR3 reads TGTGCCAGCTCAGGCGGGAGTCTCCTTACCGACGAGCAGTACTTC. Translation: CASSGGSLLTDEQYF. The J gene is TRBJ2-7, the V gene TRBV18, with 7 bases aligning to TRBD2. Germline lookup yields CDR1 KGHSH and CDR2 LQKENI. The CDR3 extends over 15 amino acids. The ends lost 5 bases at V and 5 bases at J; junction bases unmatched: 12.

The rearrangement joins TRBV7-2 to TRBJ1-2; D gene ambiguous. V was cut by 5 bases and J by 0 bases, with 7 bases left in between. CDR3 length: 13 amino acids. The V gene's germline CDR1 is SGHTA and CDR2 FQGNSA. The CDR3 spells CASSEQTNYGYTF. CDR3 nucleotides: TGTGCCAGCAGCGAACAGACTAACTATGGCTACACCTTC.

This clone appeared a single time. The rearrangement joins TRBV18 to TRBJ2-1; 11 bases match TRBD2. J lost 3 bases, V lost 3 bases, and 7 bases had no gene match. This CDR3 contains 17 residues. Germline CDR1 KGHSH, CDR2 LQKENI. CDR3 nucleotides: TGTGCCAGCTCACCCTTACTAGCGGGGGCTGGCTACAATGAGCAGTTCTTC. It is translated as CASSPLLAGAGYNEQFF.

V usage is TRBV9 and J usage is TRBJ1-6; 9 nucleotides align to TRBD1. The J segment lost 7 bases and the V segment lost 4 bases, leaving 6 bases of the junction unmatched. The CDR3 contains 15 residues. Looked up from germline, CDR1 is SGDLS and CDR2 is YYNGEE. The CDR3 DNA reads as TGTGCCAGCAGCTACCGGGGACAGGGAAATTCACCCCTCCACTTT. Amino acid sequence: CASSYRGQGNSPLHF.

This rearrangement joins TRBV5-1 to TRBJ1-2; weak D call: TRBD1 (6 bases). The V end lost 4 bases, the J end lost 4 bases, and 11 bases lay between the germline ends. CDR3 length: 13 residues. CDR1 and CDR2 from the germline V gene are SGHRS and YFSETQ. The CDR3 nucleotides read TGCGCCAGCAGCCCAGGACAGCGCTATGGCTACACCTTC. The encoded protein is CASSPGQRYGYTF.

The V gene is TRBV18, the J gene TRBJ2-2; D is possibly TRBD2 (6 bases). This CDR3 comprises 17 residues. The germline V gene encodes CDR1 KGHSH and CDR2 LQKENI. The V end lost 1 base, the J end lost 4 bases, and 16 bases lay between the germline ends. CDR3 in amino acids: CASSPLLGGGGTGELFF. The CDR3 nucleotides are TGTGCCAGCTCACCACTCCTCGGGGGAGGCGGCACCGGGGAGCTGTTTTTT.

The rearrangement links TRBV5-4 to TRBJ2-5; 8 bases are a match to TRBD2. Germline V gene data show CDR1 as SGHNT and CDR2 as YYREEE (reference sequence). The CDR3 length is 16 residues. The junction had 9 bases not matched to a gene; V was cut back by 1 base and J by 4 bases. In DNA, the CDR3 is TGTGCCAGCAGCTTGAGGACTAGCCCCGGTCGAGAGACCCAGTACTTC. This translates into CASSLRTSPGRETQYF.

V and J are TRBV27 and TRBJ2-6, with D maybe TRBD2 (5 bases). Trimming pared 5 bases from V and 2 bases from J, leaving 10 bases between. This CDR3 comprises 15 residues. CDR1 is MNHEY, CDR2 SMNVEV, per germline (reference sequence). Written as DNA, the CDR3 is TGTGCCAGCAGTCCCAAGAGGGCTGGGGCCAACGTCCTGACTTTC. The encoded protein is CASSPKRAGANVLTF. Full variable domain (remainder filled in from reference TRBV27 and TRBJ2-6): EAQVTQNPRYLITVTGKKLTVTCSQNMNHEYMSWYRQDPGLGLRQIYYSMNVEVTDKGDVPEGYKVSRKEKRNFPLILESPSPNQTSLYFCASSPKRAGANVLTFGAGSRLTVL.

V usage is TRBV5-4 and J usage is TRBJ1-2, with D hard to call. From germline, CDR1 is SGHNT and CDR2 YYREEE (reference sequence). The CDR3 has 14 residues. Trimming took 4 bases from V and 6 from J, leaving 16 bases between them. The CDR3 loop is CASSVVWSGHGYTF. For the CDR3, the DNA is TGTGCCAGCAGCGTCGTCTGGAGCGGTCATGGCTACACCTTC. Complete variable domain (other parts from reference TRBV5-4 and TRBJ1-2): ETGVTQSPTHLIKTRGQQVTLRCSSQSGHNTVSWYQQALGQGPQFIFQYYREEENGRGNFPPRFSGLQFPNYSSELNVNALELDDSALYLCASSVVWSGHGYTFGSGTRLTVV.

The chain is built from TRBV14 and TRBJ1-1; TRBD1 might be the D (6 bases). This CDR3 is 16 amino acids long. Germline CDR1 and CDR2: SGHDN and FVKESK. V lost 0 bases and J lost 7, with 18 bases in between. CDR3 sequence (DNA): TGTGCCAGCAGCCAAGATGAGACAGGCCTTGAACATGAAGCTTTCTTT. Residues: CASSQDETGLEHEAFF.

The chain couples TRBV5-1 to TRBJ2-5; 10 bases fit TRBD2. CDR1 SGHRS and CDR2 YFSETQ come from the germline V gene. The CDR3 covers 14 residues. V lost 2 bases, J lost 4 bases, and 2 bases stayed unmatched. CDR3 sequence: CASSLSGGAETQYF. The CDR3 DNA is TGCGCCAGCAGCTTAAGCGGGGGGGCAGAGACCCAGTACTTC.

This clone was counted a single time. The gene calls are TRBV6-5 and TRBJ1-3; D gene uncertain. With 7 bases removed from V and 4 bases from J, the gap between germline ends came to 11 bases. Germline CDR1 MNHEY, CDR2 SVGAGI. The CDR3 consists of 13 residues. The CDR3 is CASISGQGNTIYF. CDR3 DNA sequence: TGTGCCAGCATCTCGGGTCAGGGAAACACCATATATTTT.

The V gene is TRBV7-3, the J gene TRBJ2-2; 13 bases map to TRBD2. The ends lost 2 bases at V and 8 bases at J; junction bases unmatched: 5. The CDR3 is 16 residues long. Germline V lookup: CDR1 SGHTA, CDR2 FQGTGA. CDR3 bases: TGTGCCAGCAGCTTAGCCCGGACTAGCGGGGGAGGGGAGCTGTTTTTT. Its translation is CASSLARTSGGGELFF. Full variable domain (missing parts from reference TRBV7-3 and TRBJ2-2): GAGVSQTPSNKVTEKGKYVELRCDPISGHTALYWYRQSLGQGPEFLIYFQGTGAADDSGLPNDRFFAVRPEGSVSTLKIQRTERGDSAVYLCASSLARTSGGGELFFGEGSRLTVL.

The rearrangement uses TRBV6-6 and TRBJ2-7, with D maybe TRBD1 (6 bases). V lost 1 base and J 2 bases, leaving 15 bases between the germline ends. The CDR3 consists of 16 residues. CDR1 and CDR2 from the germline V gene are MNHNY and SVGAGI (reference sequence). CDR3 in amino acids: CASSYYGRGTPYEQYF. The DNA of the CDR3 is TGTGCCAGCAGTTACTATGGCAGGGGTACTCCCTACGAGCAGTACTTC.

The chain employs TRBV28 and TRBJ1-2, with 10 bases matching TRBD1. This CDR3 comprises 15 residues. V lost 10 bases and J lost 0; bases outside the gene matches: 8. Germline CDR1 and CDR2: MDHEN and SYDVKM. CDR3 protein: CATVRTGGPNYGYTF. DNA for the CDR3: TGTGCCACAGTCAGGACAGGGGGTCCTAACTATGGCTACACCTTC.

As DNA, the CDR3 is TGTGCCAGCAGTGGATCACAGGGAAGCCACTACGAGCAGTACTTC. This encodes CASSGSQGSHYEQYF. V and J are TRBV6-5 and TRBJ2-7; maybe TRBD1 (6 bases). The CDR3 loop spans 15 amino acids. V was pared by 5 bases and J by 3 bases, with 17 bases between. Germline V gives CDR1 MNHEY, CDR2 SVGAGI.

The chain uses TRBV4-1 and TRBJ1-6; D remains ambiguous. The germline gives CDR1 MGHRA, CDR2 YSYEKL. V lost 1 base to trimming and J lost 7 bases, with 5 bases between them. The CDR3 totals 13 residues. In DNA, the CDR3 is TGCGCCAGCAGCCAAGTTCGGAATTCACCCCTCCACTTT. This translates into CASSQVRNSPLHF.